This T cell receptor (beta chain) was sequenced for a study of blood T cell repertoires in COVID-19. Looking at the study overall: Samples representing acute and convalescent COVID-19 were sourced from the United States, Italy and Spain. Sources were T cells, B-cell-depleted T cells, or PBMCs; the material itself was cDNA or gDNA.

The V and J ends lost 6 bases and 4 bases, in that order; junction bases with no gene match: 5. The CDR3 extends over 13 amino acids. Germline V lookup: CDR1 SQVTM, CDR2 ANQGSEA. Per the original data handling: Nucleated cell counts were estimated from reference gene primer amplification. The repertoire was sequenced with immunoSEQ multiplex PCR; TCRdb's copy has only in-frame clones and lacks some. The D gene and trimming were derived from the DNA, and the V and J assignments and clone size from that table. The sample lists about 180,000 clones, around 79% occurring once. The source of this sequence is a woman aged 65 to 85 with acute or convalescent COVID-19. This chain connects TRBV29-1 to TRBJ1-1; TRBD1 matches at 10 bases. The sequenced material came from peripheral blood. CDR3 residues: CSVSRDRGTEAFF. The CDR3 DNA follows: TGCAGCGTCAGCCGGGACAGGGGCACTGAAGCTTTCTTT.